Shown below are 21 T cell receptor beta chains from a single sample sequenced in a study of OX40 agonist ivuxolimab in advanced cancers. The table came from immunoSEQ multiplex PCR; TCRdb's copy has only in-frame clones and leaves some out. The data hold around 69,000 clones, with about 79% observed a single time. This specimen consisted of CD4+ or CD8+ T cells sorted from blood, obtained in a trial of the OX40 agonist ivuxolimab. These receptor sequences come from an adult with an advanced solid tumor such as melanoma, head and neck, liver or kidney cancer.

With regard to this clone: A junction boundary mismatches the germline segment, possibly from a read error. The rearrangement uses TRBV6-5 and TRBJ2-7, with 7 positions matching TRBD2. The CDR3 is 13 amino acids. CDR1 and CDR2 from the germline V gene are MNHEY and SVGAGI. CDR3 in amino acids: CATSIAGDREQYF. CDR3 bases: TGTGCCACCAGTATCGCGGGAGACCGCGAGCAGTACTTC.

The rearrangement uses TRBV27 and TRBJ1-5, with TRBD1 as a possible D gene (5 bases). Trimming stripped 5 bases from V and 7 bases from J, with 15 bases between. This CDR3 has 14 amino acids. From germline, CDR1 is MNHEY and CDR2 SMNVEV (reference sequence). DNA of the CDR3: TGTGCCAGCAGTCAGGGAAAGGAAGGGCAGCCCCAGCATTTT. Protein sequence: CASSQGKEGQPQHF.

The CDR3 region has the DNA TGCGCCAGCAGCTTGGACGGACGATCCTACGAGCAGTACTTC. It translates to CASSLDGRSYEQYF. The genes are TRBV5-1 and TRBJ2-7; D is ambiguous. From germline, CDR1 is SGHRS and CDR2 YFSETQ. V was clipped by 0 bases and J by 1 base, with 8 bases between them. This CDR3 region has 14 residues.

The chain joins TRBV5-4 to TRBJ1-2, with D possibly matching TRBD1 (6 bases). V gave up 8 bases and J gave up 14 bases, with 28 bases separating them. This CDR3 spans 14 amino acids. Germline V CDR1 and CDR2: SGHNT, YYREEE (reference sequence). Here the CDR3 reads CASTLQGPPRYQTF. DNA for the CDR3: TGTGCCAGTACGCTACAGGGACCTCCACGCTACCAGACCTTC.

In its sample, this clone is medium-sized. The chain recombines TRBV19 with TRBJ1-1, with 7 bases matching TRBD1. This CDR3 comprises 14 residues. The germline gives CDR1 LNHDA, CDR2 SQIVND (reference sequence). The trim removed 7 bases at V and 5 bases at J, leaving 10 bases unmatched. In DNA form, the CDR3 reads TGTGCCAGTACCGGCTTACAGGGGCAGACTGAAGCTTTCTTT. It translates to CASTGLQGQTEAFF.

The V gene is TRBV7-2, the J gene TRBJ2-4; 9 bases line up with TRBD1. The CDR3 runs 16 residues. CDR1 is SGHTA, CDR2 FQGNSA, per germline. In DNA form, the CDR3 reads TGTGCACGAACGACACAAGGCGGGGACAGGGAAAACATTCAGTACTTC. It codes for CARTTQGGDRENIQYF.

J is TRBJ1-1 and V is TRBV10-1; a possible D gene is TRBD1 (5 bases). The V gene's germline CDR1 is WNHNN and CDR2 SYGVQD (reference sequence). CDR3 size: 13 residues. The V and J ends lost 8 bases and 9 bases respectively, with 19 bases between them. For the CDR3, the DNA is TGCGCCAGCCGAGAGAGTATCGGGGGAAAAGCTTTCTTT. Its protein is CASRESIGGKAFF.

The chain couples TRBV6-5 to TRBJ2-5; 8 bases line up with TRBD2. The CDR3 length is 15 residues. V shed 2 bases, J shed 3 bases, and the junction held 5 bases outside the gene matches. Germline V gives CDR1 MNHEY, CDR2 SVGAGI. The CDR3 nucleotides read TGTGCCAGCAGTTACGGAGCGGGAGACGAAGAGACCCAGTACTTC. Translating it yields CASSYGAGDEETQYF.

This chain connects TRBV7-3 to TRBJ2-3; 10 nucleotides agree with TRBD1. The J segment lost 3 bases and the V segment lost 4 bases, leaving 7 bases of the junction unmatched. Germline loops: CDR1 SGHTA, CDR2 FQGTGA. This CDR3 comprises 16 residues. The DNA of the CDR3 is TGTGCCAGCAGCTCAGGAGCGGGACAGGGGACAGATACGCAGTATTTT. Its protein is CASSSGAGQGTDTQYF.

This clone showed up just a few times. The chain is built from TRBV29-1 and TRBJ2-1; D not resolved. The germline V gene encodes CDR1 SQVTM and CDR2 ANQGSEA. Trimming removed 4 bases at V and 5 bases at J, with 9 bases between. The length of the CDR3 is 12 residues. The chain's CDR3 is CSVADADNEQFF. The CDR3 region has the DNA TGCAGCGTTGCAGACGCTGACAATGAGCAGTTCTTC.

The chain recombines TRBV7-2 with TRBJ2-2, with D hard to call. CDR3 size: 13 residues. The germline V gene has CDR1 SGHTA and CDR2 FQGNSA. Trimming cost V 2 bases and J 4 bases, with 5 bases left between them. The CDR3 DNA sequence: TGTGCCAGCAGCTTAACGGTCACCGGGGAGCTGTTTTTT. Translation: CASSLTVTGELFF.

This clone was seen more than once but under ten times. The CDR3 loop is CASTQGGGGAEAFF. DNA of the CDR3: TGTGCCAGCACCCAAGGGGGGGGAGGCGCTGAAGCTTTCTTT. The chain joins TRBV6-6 to TRBJ1-1; D possibly corresponds to TRBD1 (6 bases). Trimming took 7 bases from V and 6 from J, leaving 18 bases between them. CDR3 size: 14 residues. Germline CDR1 and CDR2: MNHNY and SVGAGI (reference sequence).

This clone was detected only a few times. V usage is TRBV10-3 and J usage is TRBJ1-3; TRBD1 matches 9 bases. This CDR3 spans 14 amino acids. Germline V gives CDR1 ENHRY, CDR2 SYGVKD. With V trimmed by 6 bases and J by 8 bases, 8 bases remained unmatched. The CDR3 here is CAIRATGGIHTIYF. The CDR3 nucleotides are TGTGCCATCAGAGCGACAGGGGGTATACACACCATATATTTT.

The chain carries TRBV5-6 and TRBJ2-3; D not certain. V lost 4 bases, J lost 3 bases, and 12 bases lay in between. This CDR3 comprises 14 residues. CDR1 and CDR2 from the germline V gene are SGHDT and YYEEEE. CDR3 region: CASSKNRVTDTQYF. The CDR3 DNA reads as TGTGCCAGCAGCAAGAATAGAGTGACAGATACGCAGTATTTT.

This clone was seen only once. This chain joins TRBV11-2 and TRBJ2-1, with 14 bases lining up with TRBD2. This CDR3 has 19 residues. V was pared by 5 bases and J by 9 bases, with 18 bases of the junction left unmatched. Germline CDR1 is SGHAT and CDR2 is FQNNGV. CDR3 sequence: CASSAPGTSGRRVAGEQFF. The CDR3, as DNA: TGTGCCAGCAGCGCCCCCGGGACTAGCGGGAGAAGGGTAGCGGGTGAGCAGTTCTTC. Drawing the rest from reference TRBV11-2 and TRBJ2-1, the complete variable domain is EAGVAQSPRYKIIEKRQSVAFWCNPISGHATLYWYQQILGQGPKLLIQFQNNGVVDDSQLPKDRFSAERLKGVDSTLKIQPAKLEDSAVYLCASSAPGTSGRRVAGEQFFGPGTRLTVL.

V usage is TRBV28 and J usage is TRBJ2-1; TRBD2 matches 10 bases. Germline V lookup: CDR1 MDHEN, CDR2 SYDVKM. The ends lost 7 bases at V and 4 bases at J; junction bases unmatched: 4. The CDR3 runs 14 residues. CDR3 coding DNA: TGTGCCAGCACAGGACTAGCGGTTTACAATGAGCAGTTCTTC. Protein product: CASTGLAVYNEQFF.

The rearrangement joins TRBV4-2 to TRBJ2-3; D gene uncertain. The CDR3 loop spans 16 amino acids. V lost 5 bases to trimming and J lost 1 base, with 16 bases between them. Germline-derived CDR1 and CDR2 are LGHNA and YNFKEQ. The CDR3 sequence: CASSLLHAGGTDTQYF. The CDR3, as DNA: TGTGCCAGCAGCTTACTCCATGCTGGCGGCACAGATACGCAGTATTTT.

The rearrangement joins TRBV15 to TRBJ1-5; TRBD1 agrees at 7 bases. V lost 0 bases, J lost 6 bases, and 2 bases stayed unmatched. The CDR3 consists of 14 residues. From germline, CDR1 is LNHNV and CDR2 YYDKDF (reference sequence). DNA for the CDR3: TGTGCCACCAGCAGAGATAGGGGGCCTCAGCCCCAGCATTTT. It encodes CATSRDRGPQPQHF.

This chain uses TRBV6-5 with TRBJ1-2; the D gene is possibly TRBD1 (5 bases). The CDR3 loop spans 14 amino acids. V lost 0 bases, J lost 8 bases, and 13 bases lay in between. Germline V CDR1 and CDR2: MNHEY, SVGAGI. Written as DNA, the CDR3 is TGTGCCAGCAGTTACTCGTTAGGGGTAGGGGGCTACACCTTC. This translates into CASSYSLGVGGYTF.

This chain joins TRBV5-1 and TRBJ2-5, with 7 nucleotides matching TRBD1. With V trimmed by 0 bases and J by 1 base, 3 bases remained unmatched. In germline, CDR1 is SGHRS, CDR2 YFSETQ. The length of the CDR3 is 15 residues. CDR3 sequence reads: CASSLVDRSQETQYF. CDR3 in DNA: TGCGCCAGCAGCTTGGTGGACAGGAGCCAAGAGACCCAGTACTTC.

The rearrangement links TRBV11-1 to TRBJ2-1; 10 bases fit TRBD2. Germline CDR1 SGHAT, CDR2 FQDESV (reference sequence). Trimming removed 4 bases from V and 10 bases from J; junction bases left unmatched: 4. This CDR3 is built from 13 residues. As DNA, the CDR3 is TGTGCCAGCAGCTCCCGGACTAGCGGAGAGCAGTTCTTC. Its translation is CASSSRTSGEQFF.